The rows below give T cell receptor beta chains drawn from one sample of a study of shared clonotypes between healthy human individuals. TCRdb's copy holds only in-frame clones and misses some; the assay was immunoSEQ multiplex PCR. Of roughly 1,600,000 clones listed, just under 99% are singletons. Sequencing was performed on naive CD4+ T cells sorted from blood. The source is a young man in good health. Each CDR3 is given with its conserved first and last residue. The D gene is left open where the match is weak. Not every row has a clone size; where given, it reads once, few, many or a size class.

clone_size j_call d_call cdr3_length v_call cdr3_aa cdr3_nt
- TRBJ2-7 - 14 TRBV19 CASSPRLDSYEQYF TGTGCCAGTAGTCCACGACTGGACTCCTACGAGCAGTACTTC
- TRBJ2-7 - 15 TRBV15 CATSRDQVGIHEQYF TGTGCCACCAGCAGAGATCAGGTAGGTATCCACGAGCAGTACTTC
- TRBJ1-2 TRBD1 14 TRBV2 CASSREGAFDGYTF TGTGCCAGCAGTCGGGAGGGGGCGTTTGATGGCTACACCTTC
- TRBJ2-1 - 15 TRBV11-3 CASSLGQGRVNEQFF TGTGCCAGCAGCTTAGGCCAGGGGAGGGTCAATGAGCAGTTCTTC
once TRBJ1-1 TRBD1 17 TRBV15 CATSRVTGASWFTEAFF TGTGCCACCAGCAGAGTGACAGGGGCTTCGTGGTTCACTGAAGCTTTCTTT
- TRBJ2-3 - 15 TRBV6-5 CASSPLWGGADTQYF TGTGCCAGCAGTCCACTGTGGGGGGGCGCAGATACGCAGTATTTT
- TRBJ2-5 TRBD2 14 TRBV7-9 CASSLAGGLETQYF TGTGCCAGCAGCCTAGCGGGAGGCTTGGAGACCCAGTACTTC
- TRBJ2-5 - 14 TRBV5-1 CASSLGYGQETQYF TGCGCCAGCAGCTTGGGCTATGGCCAAGAGACCCAGTACTTC
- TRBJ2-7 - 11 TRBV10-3 CAISDGGRQYF TGTGCCATCAGTGATGGGGGGAGGCAGTACTTC
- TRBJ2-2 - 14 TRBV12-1 CASSTQAPIGELFF TGTGCCAGCAGCACTCAGGCGCCGATCGGGGAGCTGTTTTTT
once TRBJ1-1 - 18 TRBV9 CASSVGHLRFGLDTEAFF TGTGCCAGCAGCGTAGGGCACCTCAGGTTTGGGCTGGACACTGAAGCTTTCTTT
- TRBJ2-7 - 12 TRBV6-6 CASRGGGDEQYF TGTGCCAGCAGGGGAGGTGGAGACGAGCAGTACTTC
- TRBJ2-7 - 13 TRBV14 CASSPGTSYEQYF TGTGCCAGCTCCCCCGGGACCTCCTACGAGCAGTACTTC
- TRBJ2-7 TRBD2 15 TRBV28 CASSVTGGLAAEQYF TGTGCCAGCAGTGTAACGGGCGGACTAGCGGCCGAGCAGTACTTC
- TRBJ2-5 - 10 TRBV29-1 CSVGTETQYF TGCAGCGTCGGGACGGAGACCCAGTACTTC
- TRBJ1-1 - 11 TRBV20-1 CSAAPGMWAFF TGCAGTGCAGCACCAGGGATGTGGGCTTTCTTT
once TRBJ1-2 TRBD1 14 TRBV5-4 CASSPTGTDYGYTF TGTGCCAGCAGCCCAACCGGGACAGACTATGGCTACACCTTC
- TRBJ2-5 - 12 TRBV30 CAWRQGLETQYF TGTGCCTGGAGGCAGGGTTTAGAGACCCAGTACTTC
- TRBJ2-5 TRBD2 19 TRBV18 CASSPLSQEVSGRAGPQYF TGTGCCAGCTCACCACTTAGTCAAGAAGTTAGCGGGAGGGCCGGCCCCCAGTACTTC
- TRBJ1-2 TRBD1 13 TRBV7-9 CASSPTDRGQRTF TGTGCCAGCAGCCCCACCGACAGGGGGCAGCGCACCTTC
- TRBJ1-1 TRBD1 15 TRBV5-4 CASSWDRGLGTEAFF TGTGCCAGCAGCTGGGACAGGGGGTTGGGCACTGAAGCTTTCTTT
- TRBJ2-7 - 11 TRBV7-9 CASSLFDGQYF TGTGCCAGCAGCTTATTCGACGGGCAGTACTTC
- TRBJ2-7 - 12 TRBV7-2 CASSLAAYEQYF TGTGCCAGCAGCTTAGCAGCCTACGAGCAGTACTTC
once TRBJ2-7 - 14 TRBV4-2 CASSQDGTNYEQYF TGTGCCAGCAGCCAAGATGGGACAAACTACGAGCAGTACTTC
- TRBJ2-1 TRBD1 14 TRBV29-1 CSVERDRSYNEQFF TGCAGCGTTGAGCGGGACAGGAGCTACAATGAGCAGTTCTTC
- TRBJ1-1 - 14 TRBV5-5 CASSFGRTNTEAFF TGTGCCAGCAGCTTTGGCCGGACGAACACTGAAGCTTTCTTT
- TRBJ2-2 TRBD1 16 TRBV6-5 CASSLLGTGNTGELFF TGTGCCAGCAGTTTGTTGGGGACAGGTAACACCGGGGAGCTGTTTTTT
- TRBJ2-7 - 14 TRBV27 CASRPPEPGFGQYF TGTGCCAGCAGACCTCCAGAGCCGGGGTTTGGGCAGTACTTC
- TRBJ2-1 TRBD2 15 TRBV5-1 CASSLGGGTSVLQFF TGCGCCAGCAGCTTGGGGGGCGGGACTAGCGTTTTGCAGTTCTTC
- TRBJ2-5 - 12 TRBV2 CAGGSGSETQYF TGTGCCGGGGGGAGTGGGAGTGAGACCCAGTACTTC
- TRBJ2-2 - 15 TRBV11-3 CASSSWRENTGELFF TGTGCCAGCAGCTCATGGCGGGAGAACACCGGGGAGCTGTTTTTT
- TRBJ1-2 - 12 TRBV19 CASNSGLYGYTF TGTGCCAGCAATTCCGGGCTCTATGGCTACACCTTC
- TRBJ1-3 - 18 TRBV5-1 CASSEGLLARSSGNTIYF TGCGCCAGCAGTGAAGGGCTACTGGCCCGAAGCTCTGGAAACACCATATATTTT
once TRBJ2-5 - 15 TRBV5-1 CASLVSGGPQETQYF TGCGCCAGTCTTGTAAGTGGGGGACCGCAAGAGACCCAGTACTTC
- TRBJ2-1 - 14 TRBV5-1 CASTLQAGYNEQFF TGCGCCAGCACCTTACAAGCGGGTTACAATGAGCAGTTCTTC
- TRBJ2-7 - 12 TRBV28 CASSSMGDEQYF TGTGCCAGCAGTTCCATGGGAGACGAGCAGTACTTC
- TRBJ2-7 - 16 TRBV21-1 CASSKSARSPVYEQYF TGTGCCAGCAGCAAATCGGCTAGATCTCCTGTATACGAGCAGTACTTC
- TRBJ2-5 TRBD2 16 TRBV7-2 CASSQRPGGPGETQYF TGTGCCAGCAGCCAGAGGCCGGGAGGGCCGGGGGAGACCCAGTACTTC
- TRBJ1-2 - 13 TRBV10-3 CAISSGASYGYTF TGTGCCATCAGCTCCGGGGCCTCGTATGGCTACACCTTC
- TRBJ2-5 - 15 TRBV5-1 CASTLGTQRRETQYF TGCGCCAGCACCCTCGGGACCCAGAGGCGAGAGACCCAGTACTTC
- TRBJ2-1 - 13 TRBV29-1 CSVGSFPPNEQFF TGCAGCGTTGGATCTTTTCCTCCCAATGAGCAGTTCTTC
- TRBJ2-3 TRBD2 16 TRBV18 CASSLGTSGSTDTQYF TGTGCCAGCTCACTCGGGACTAGCGGGAGCACAGATACGCAGTATTTT
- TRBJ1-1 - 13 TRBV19 CASSIDLNTEAFF TGTGCCAGTAGTATAGACCTGAACACTGAAGCTTTCTTT
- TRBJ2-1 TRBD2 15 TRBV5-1 CASSPSGSLYNEQFF TGCGCCAGCAGCCCCAGCGGGAGTCTCTACAATGAGCAGTTCTTC
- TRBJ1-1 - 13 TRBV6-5 CASSYGRDTEAFF TGTGCCAGCAGTTACGGACGGGACACTGAAGCTTTCTTT
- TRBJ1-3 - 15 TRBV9 CASSVGGISGNTIYF TGTGCCAGCAGCGTGGGGGGTATTTCTGGAAACACCATATATTTT
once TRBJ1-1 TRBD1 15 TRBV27 CASRKTGQKNTEAFF TGTGCCAGCAGAAAAACGGGACAGAAGAACACTGAAGCTTTCTTT
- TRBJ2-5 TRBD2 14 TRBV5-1 CASSFLAAQETQYF TGCGCCAGCAGCTTCCTAGCGGCGCAAGAGACCCAGTACTTC
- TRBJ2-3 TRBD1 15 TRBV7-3 CASSRDRGRADTQYF TGTGCCAGCAGCCGTGACAGGGGGCGCGCAGATACGCAGTATTTT
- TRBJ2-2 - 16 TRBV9 CASSVVGQPNTGELFF TGTGCCAGCAGCGTAGTCGGCCAGCCGAACACCGGGGAGCTGTTTTTT
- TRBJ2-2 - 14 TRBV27 CASSLRQLLGELFF TGTGCCAGCAGTCTTCGACAGTTACTCGGGGAGCTGTTTTTT
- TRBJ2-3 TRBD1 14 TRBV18 CASSPGQGSDTQYF TGTGCCAGCTCACCGGGACAGGGTTCAGATACGCAGTATTTT